What follows describes a single TCR beta chain. Single viable CD3+CD4+CD8-CD45RO+ cells were sorted as the memory CD4+ T cells. The sample comes from a study of memory CD4+ T cells and cytomegalovirus serostatus. This CDR3 has 15 amino acids. Per germline, CDR1 KGHSH and CDR2 LQKENI. The V gene end was trimmed by 6 bases and the J gene end by 6 bases; junction bases not matched to a gene: 10. The protocol was immunoSEQ multiplex PCR, while the TCRdb copy is restricted to in-frame clones and leaves out a portion. The sample lists approximately 56,000 clones, 82% occurring once. The sequencing input was memory CD4+ T cells from blood. The sequence came from an adult in good health and CMV-seronegative. The genes are TRBV18 and TRBJ1-4; 7 nucleotides match TRBD1. The CDR3, as DNA: TGTGCCAGCTCTCGACCACAGGGGTCTGATGAAAAACTGTTTTTT. Translation: CASSRPQGSDEKLFF.